Listed below are T cell receptor beta chains from one sample, sequenced in a study of blood T cells in healthy people across ages. TCRdb re-called the 5' RACE reads through MiXCR, storing one row per CDR3 protein. The top ten clones hold around a sixth of a sample with about 780,000 distinct CDR3 sequences, 46% of them seen once. Sequencing was done on a sample of blood. These receptors were taken from a man of 80 years or more in good health. CDR3s include the opening cysteine and the closing phenylalanine or tryptophan. A D gene is named only where the DNA matches it firmly. Expanded clones get a size class; other rows say once, few or many, or leave the size out.

v_gene	d_gene	abundance	j_gene	CDR3nt	CDR3aa
TRBV5-5	TRBD2	.	TRBJ2-1	TGTGCCAGCAGCTTCGCTAGCGGGGGGGAGGTTGAGCAGTTCTTC	CASSFASGGEVEQFF
TRBV10-2	TRBD2	many	TRBJ2-7	TGCGCCAGCAGGGAGGGACTAGCTCCTTCCTACGAGCAGTACTTC	CASREGLAPSYEQYF
TRBV12-3/TRBV12-4	TRBD2	.	TRBJ2-5	TGTGCCAGCAGCCCTAGCGGGCTCGCTCAAGAGACCCAGTACTTC	CASSPSGLAQETQYF
TRBV6-2/TRBV6-3	.	.	TRBJ2-7	TGTGCCAGCAGTTACTCCGTGGGGCGGGGAGACAATGAGCAGTACTTC	CASSYSVGRGDNEQYF
TRBV5-1	TRBD1	.	TRBJ1-2	TGCGCCAGCAGCTCTGACCCCGGGACAGCCTATGGCTACACCTTC	CASSSDPGTAYGYTF
TRBV4-3	.	once	TRBJ1-2	TGCGCCAGCAGCCAAGAACGGACAGAGGTCTATGGCTACACCTTC	CASSQERTEVYGYTF
TRBV20-1	.	.	TRBJ2-5	TGCAGTGCTATAAAACAGGGATCTTGGGAGACCCAGTACTTC	CSAIKQGSWETQYF
TRBV20-1	.	.	TRBJ2-7	TGCAGTGCTAGCCGGCAGGTCGACGAGCAGTACTTC	CSASRQVDEQYF
TRBV7-2	.	.	TRBJ2-5	TGTGCCGGCAGCGGAGTTGAGACCCAGTACTTC	CAGSGVETQYF
TRBV29-1	TRBD2	many	TRBJ2-1	TGCAGCACAAAAGCGGGAGGTTTGTACAATGAGCAGTTCTTC	CSTKAGGLYNEQFF
TRBV10-3	.	.	TRBJ2-7	TGTGCCATCAGTGATGGTCAGGGGCCCTACGAGCAGTACTTC	CAISDGQGPYEQYF
TRBV29-1	.	many	TRBJ2-5	TGCAGCGTTGAAGACCAGGGGAATGAAGAGACCCAGTACTTC	CSVEDQGNEETQYF
TRBV12-3/TRBV12-4	.	few	TRBJ2-1	TGTGCCAGCAGTTCACAATCACGGGACAACTCCTACAATGAGCAGTTCTTC	CASSSQSRDNSYNEQFF
TRBV21-1	.	.	TRBJ2-1	TGTGCCAGCAGCAAACCCATAAGACTAGCGGGAGGCAGATTCAATGAGCAGTTCTTC	CASSKPIRLAGGRFNEQFF
TRBV5-1	.	.	TRBJ2-1	TGCGCCAGCACAGGGCCCTCCTACAATGAGCAGTTCTTC	CASTGPSYNEQFF
TRBV9	.	.	TRBJ2-4	TGTGCCAGCAGCGTAGATGGGCGGGTCTGGTCTCCGGCCATTCAGTACTTC	CASSVDGRVWSPAIQYF
TRBV19	TRBD2	.	TRBJ2-5	TGTGCCAGTAGTACCGGCGTCGAGCGGGGAGAGACCCAGTACTTC	CASSTGVERGETQYF
TRBV29-1	TRBD1	many	TRBJ2-7	TGCAGCGCCACACAGGGGGTCTACTCCTACGAGCAGTACTTC	CSATQGVYSYEQYF
TRBV27	.	.	TRBJ2-3	TGTGCCAGCAGTTCTCAACACACCGGGACCTCCACGCAGTATTTT	CASSSQHTGTSTQYF
TRBV20-1	.	.	TRBJ2-3	TGCAGTGCTGAAAAGGACAGCACAGATACGCAGTATTTT	CSAEKDSTDTQYF
TRBV2	TRBD2	many	TRBJ2-2	TGTGCCAGCAGTCCCGGACTAGCGGGAACCGGGGAGCTGTTTTTT	CASSPGLAGTGELFF
TRBV28	.	once	TRBJ2-7	TGTGCCAGCGGGGACCCATTTACCTACGAGCAGTACTTC	CASGDPFTYEQYF
TRBV30	.	few	TRBJ2-1	TGTGCCTGGAGTCCAAAAGGGGGGGCTGGGTACAATGAGCAGTTCTTC	CAWSPKGGAGYNEQFF
TRBV29-1	TRBD2	.	TRBJ2-7	TGCAGCGTTGACTCCGGGACTAGCGGTACCTACGAGCAGTACTTC	CSVDSGTSGTYEQYF
TRBV20-1	.	.	TRBJ1-4	TGCAGTGCTAGAGATCCTGGGGCCCCCGGGCGCGAAAAACTGTTTTTT	CSARDPGAPGREKLFF
TRBV2	TRBD2	few	TRBJ2-1	TGTGCCAGCAGGGATGGGACTAGCGGAGACAATGAGCAGTTCTTC	CASRDGTSGDNEQFF
TRBV5-1	TRBD2	.	TRBJ2-2	TGCGCCAGCAGCCAAGGACTAGCGGCTAACACCGGGGAGCTGTTTTTT	CASSQGLAANTGELFF
TRBV7-3	.	few	TRBJ2-1	TGTGCCAGCAGCTTAACCCCATACAATGAGCAGTTCTTC	CASSLTPYNEQFF
TRBV30	.	.	TRBJ2-5	TGTGCCTGGAGTACCAAGACTAGTTCGGGAGAGACCCAGTACTTC	CAWSTKTSSGETQYF
TRBV27	.	.	TRBJ1-6	TGTGCCAGCAGTTTGGAGTCTTATAATTCACCCCTCCACTTT	CASSLESYNSPLHF
TRBV7-6	.	.	TRBJ2-1	TGTGCCCGCAGCTTATACAATGAGCAGTTCTTC	CARSLYNEQFF
TRBV12-3/TRBV12-4	.	.	TRBJ1-5	TGTGCCAGCAGTTTGGGGGGGCTGGATCAGCCCCAGCATTTT	CASSLGGLDQPQHF
TRBV20-1	TRBD1	.	TRBJ1-1	TGCAGTCCCGGGACAGGGGGCGTTGGCCCAGGGAACACTGAAGCTTTCTTT	CSPGTGGVGPGNTEAFF
TRBV20-1	TRBD2	once	TRBJ2-7	TGCAGTGCTAGTTTTCTTGGGACTAGCGGGGGAATCTACGAGCAGTACTTC	CSASFLGTSGGIYEQYF
TRBV20-1	.	.	TRBJ2-1	TGCAGTGCTTCACGGGACACTTATCTTTACAATGAGCAGTTCTTC	CSASRDTYLYNEQFF
TRBV7-9	TRBD1	.	TRBJ2-5	TGTGTCAGCAGCGCAATGGGACAGAACCAAGAGACCCAGTACTTC	CVSSAMGQNQETQYF
TRBV30	.	.	TRBJ2-1	TGTGCCTGGGGGGCGCCTAAGGGCTCCCAGTTCTTC	CAWGAPKGSQFF
TRBV20-1	TRBD1	.	TRBJ2-5	TGCAGTGCGAGACCCGGGACAGGGGGCTGGGAGACCCAGTACTTC	CSARPGTGGWETQYF
TRBV29-1	.	.	TRBJ2-1	TGCAGCGCCAGAAGGGCTAGCGCCGTTCCAGGAGAGCAGTTCTTC	CSARRASAVPGEQFF
TRBV11-3	.	few	TRBJ2-1	TGTGCCAGCAGCTTAGGACGGGTAGATTCCTACAATGAGCAGTTCTTC	CASSLGRVDSYNEQFF
TRBV7-9	.	.	TRBJ1-1	TGTGCCAGCAGCCGCATCATGAACACTGAAGCTTTCTTT	CASSRIMNTEAFF
TRBV4-2	.	few	TRBJ2-1	TGTGCCAGCAGACTTATTCCGGACAATGAGCAGTTCTTC	CASRLIPDNEQFF
TRBV20-1	.	.	TRBJ2-5	TGCAGTGCTAGAGATGCTAGCAGGCAAGAGACCCAGTACTTC	CSARDASRQETQYF
TRBV7-2	TRBD2	.	TRBJ2-7	TGTGCCAGCAGGTCTAGCGGGAGCCTCAGGGAGCAGTACTTC	CASRSSGSLREQYF
TRBV7-2	TRBD2	many	TRBJ2-7	TGTGCCAGCAGCCCGACTAGCGGGGTTTACGAGCAGTACTTC	CASSPTSGVYEQYF
TRBV12-3/TRBV12-4	.	.	TRBJ2-4	TGTGCCAGCAGTTTGCTGGCCGGGACACCCTCGAGGAACATTCAGTACTTC	CASSLLAGTPSRNIQYF
TRBV5-1	.	few	TRBJ1-1	TGCGCCAGCAGCTTGTGGGGGAGGGGGGCCAATGAAGCTTTCTTT	CASSLWGRGANEAFF
TRBV12-3/TRBV12-4	TRBD1	few	TRBJ1-1	TGTGCCAGCAGACAGGGGCAAAACACTGAAGCTTTCTTT	CASRQGQNTEAFF
TRBV3-1	TRBD1	.	TRBJ2-5	TGTGCCAGCAGCCAAGTCCTCGGGACAGCCTTCCAAGAGACCCAGTACTTC	CASSQVLGTAFQETQYF
TRBV13	.	.	TRBJ2-3	TGTGCCAGCAGTTCGATCCGAAGTGGGGCAGATACGCAGTATTTT	CASSSIRSGADTQYF